One and the same sample provided the 2 T cell receptor beta chains below, sequenced in a study of T cell repertoires in cytomegalovirus infection. TCRdb reprocessed the reads via MiXCR and lists one record per CDR3 protein. The data contain some 920,000 distinct CDR3 sequences, around 29% of them singletons. Antigens for these TCRs are unknown. The sample in question was cultured CD8+ T cells from PBMCs, obtained from culture after CMV antigen stimulation. These TCRs come from a human donor in good health (CMV status not recorded). Some clones in this sample may be carry-over from other donors' samples.

This clonotype has ten or more counts. The V gene is TRBV7-2, the J gene TRBJ2-2; TRBD2 matches 10 bases. The germline V gene encodes CDR1 SGHTA and CDR2 FQGNSA. The V gene end was trimmed by 3 bases and the J gene end by 5 bases; junction bases not matched to a gene: 0. The CDR3 runs to 14 residues. CDR3 amino acids: CASSFSGGTGELFF. The CDR3 nucleotides are TGTGCCAGCAGCTTTAGCGGGGGGACCGGGGAGCTGTTTTTT. Based on the CDR3 plus reference TRBV7-2 and TRBJ2-2, the full variable domain is GAGVSQSPSNKVTEKGKDVELRCDPISGHTALYWYRQSLGQGLEFLIYFQGNSAPDKSGLPSDRFSAERTGGSVSTLTIQRTQQEDSAVYLCASSFSGGTGELFFGEGSRLTVL.

The V gene is TRBV5-1, the J gene TRBJ1-5; 10 nucleotides align to TRBD1. Unmatched junction bases numbered 3, after V lost 3 bases and J lost 3 bases. Germline CDR1 SGHRS, CDR2 YFSETQ. The CDR3 is made up of 15 amino acids. For the CDR3, the DNA is TGCGCCAGCAGCTCCGGGACAGGGGCCAATCAGCCCCAGCATTTT. This translates into CASSSGTGANQPQHF.